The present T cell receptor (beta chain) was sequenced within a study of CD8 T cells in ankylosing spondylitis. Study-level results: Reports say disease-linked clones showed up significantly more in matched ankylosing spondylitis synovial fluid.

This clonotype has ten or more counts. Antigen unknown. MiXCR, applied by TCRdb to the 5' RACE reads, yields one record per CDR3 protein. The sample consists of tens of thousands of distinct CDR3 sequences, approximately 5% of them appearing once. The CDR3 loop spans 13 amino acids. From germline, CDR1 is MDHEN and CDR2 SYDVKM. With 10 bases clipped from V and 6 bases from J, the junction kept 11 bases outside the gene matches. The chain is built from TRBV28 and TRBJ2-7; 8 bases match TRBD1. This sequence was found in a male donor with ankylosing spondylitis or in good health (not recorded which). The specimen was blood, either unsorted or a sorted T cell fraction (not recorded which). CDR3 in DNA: TGTGCCACCCACCGGGACAGGCCTCTCGAGCAGTACTTC. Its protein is CATHRDRPLEQYF.